Each of the 12 T cell receptor beta chains below was sequenced from the same sample in a study of PD-1 blockade in mismatch repair-deficient tumors. Measured with immunoSEQ multiplex PCR; TCRdb has only the in-frame clones, and not every one. Among under 150,000 clones listed, about 88% were seen once. This specimen was peripheral blood, taken 44 weeks after starting pembrolizumab. Receptors originate from an adult with mismatch repair-deficient cancer.

The gene calls are TRBV28 and TRBJ2-7; D gene unclear. This CDR3 comprises 12 residues. V lost 1 base, J lost 7 bases, and 8 bases lay in between. Looked up from germline, CDR1 is MDHEN and CDR2 is SYDVKM. The CDR3 spells CASSLLLGEQYF. In nucleotides, the CDR3 is TGTGCCAGCAGTTTATTACTGGGGGAGCAGTACTTC.

This clone was seen once. J is TRBJ2-4 and V is TRBV4-3; a possible D gene is TRBD2 (5 bases). Between the trimmed V and J ends, which lost 0 bases and 9 bases, there was a span of 15 bases. The germline gives CDR1 LGHNA, CDR2 YSLEER. This CDR3 contains 15 residues. The CDR3 DNA reads as TGCGCCAGCAGCCAAGATTCGAGGGAATGGGCCATTCAGTACTTC. Protein product: CASSQDSREWAIQYF.

The rearrangement joins TRBV13 to TRBJ1-1; 7 nucleotides align to TRBD1. Unmatched junction bases numbered 14, after V lost 10 bases and J lost 6 bases. Germline values: CDR1 PRHDT, CDR2 FYEKMQ (reference sequence). The CDR3 runs 14 residues. CDR3 residues: CATLTGNKRAEAFF. DNA for the CDR3: TGTGCCACCTTGACAGGGAATAAGAGGGCTGAAGCTTTCTTT.

The chain carries TRBV9 and TRBJ1-1, with 10 bases fitting TRBD1. The CDR3 is made up of 14 amino acids. The germline V gene encodes CDR1 SGDLS and CDR2 YYNGEE. J gave up 4 bases and V 3 bases, and 3 bases lay outside the gene matches. CDR3 bases: TGTGCCAGCAGCGCCGGACAGGGGGGCACTGAAGCTTTCTTT. Amino acid sequence: CASSAGQGGTEAFF.

This chain links TRBV9 with TRBJ2-5; D uncertain. From germline, CDR1 is SGDLS and CDR2 YYNGEE. This CDR3 contains 15 residues. V lost 4 bases and J 1 base, leaving 14 bases between the germline ends. CDR3 amino acids: CASSPRSVSQETQYF. In DNA form, the CDR3 reads TGTGCCAGCAGCCCCCGGTCAGTGAGCCAAGAGACCCAGTACTTC. The whole variable domain, filled in from reference TRBV9 and TRBJ2-5, reads DSGVTQTPKHLITATGQRVTLRCSPRSGDLSVYWYQQSLDQGLQFLIQYYNGEERAKGNILERFSAQQFPDLHSELNLSSLELGDSALYFCASSPRSVSQETQYFGPGTRLLVL.

The V call is TRBV7-9, the J call TRBJ2-3, with TRBD2 as a possible D gene (6 bases). Germline V gene sequence: CDR1 SEHNR, CDR2 FQNEAQ (reference sequence). The CDR3 has 13 residues. Trimming pared 5 bases from V and 5 bases from J, leaving 11 bases between. The CDR3 loop reads CASSQRGEDTQYF. Written as DNA, the CDR3 is TGTGCCAGCAGCCAGCGCGGGGAAGATACGCAGTATTTT.

On this clone itself: The sample contains more than one DNA sequence encoding this CDR3. V and J are TRBV7-2 and TRBJ1-5; no firm D call. Germline values: CDR1 SGHTA, CDR2 FQGNSA. Trimming took off 3 bases at V and 2 bases at J, with 2 bases between the two ends. CDR3 length equals 12 residues. The CDR3 region is CASSFGNQPQHF. For the CDR3, the DNA is TGTGCCAGCAGCTTCGGCAATCAGCCCCAGCATTTT.

CDR3 DNA: TGTGCCAGCAGTGAGCGGGGGGGGGCCAACGTCCTGACTTTC. Protein product: CASSERGGANVLTF. The gene calls are TRBV2 and TRBJ2-6; TRBD2 agrees at 7 bases. The CDR3 is 14 residues long. Trimming took 3 bases from V and 4 from J; bases not matched to a gene: 0. CDR1 is SNHLY, CDR2 FYNNEI, per germline.

This clone has only one observation. The chain links TRBV27 to TRBJ2-5, with TRBD2 identical over 10 bases. The CDR3 length is 15 residues. V lost 7 bases to trimming and J lost 4 bases; unmatched junction nucleotides: 9. Per germline, CDR1 MNHEY and CDR2 SMNVEV (reference sequence). The CDR3 bases are TGTGCCAGCAAAAATCGTAGACTAGCGGGAGAGACCCAGTACTTC. It yields the protein CASKNRRLAGETQYF.

The J gene is TRBJ2-3, the V gene TRBV7-9; 10 bases map to TRBD2. Trimming at V came to 7 bases and at J to 2 bases, leaving 6 bases not matched to a gene. Germline values: CDR1 SEHNR, CDR2 FQNEAQ (reference sequence). This CDR3 has 15 residues. The CDR3, as DNA: TGTGCCAGCACCGGGACTAGCGTAAACACAGATACGCAGTATTTT. Translated, it gives CASTGTSVNTDTQYF.

The chain links TRBV7-9 to TRBJ2-7, with 11 bases matching TRBD2. With V trimmed by 5 bases and J by 3 bases, 9 bases remained unmatched. CDR1 SEHNR and CDR2 FQNEAQ come from the germline V gene (reference sequence). The CDR3 runs 16 residues. The CDR3 DNA follows: TGTGCCAGCAGCATTTCAACTAGCGGGAGTGTCTACGAGCAGTACTTC. Its protein is CASSISTSGSVYEQYF.

The sample holds a few counts of this clone. The chain uses TRBV6-5 and TRBJ2-1; a weak D match, TRBD2 (5 bases). The CDR3 extends over 14 amino acids. The germline gives CDR1 MNHEY, CDR2 SVGAGI. V was cut by 6 bases and J by 9 bases, with 18 bases left in between. CDR3 DNA: TGTGCCAGCAGGCAAAAAGTGGAGGTTGCTGAGCAGTTCTTC. Amino acid sequence: CASRQKVEVAEQFF.